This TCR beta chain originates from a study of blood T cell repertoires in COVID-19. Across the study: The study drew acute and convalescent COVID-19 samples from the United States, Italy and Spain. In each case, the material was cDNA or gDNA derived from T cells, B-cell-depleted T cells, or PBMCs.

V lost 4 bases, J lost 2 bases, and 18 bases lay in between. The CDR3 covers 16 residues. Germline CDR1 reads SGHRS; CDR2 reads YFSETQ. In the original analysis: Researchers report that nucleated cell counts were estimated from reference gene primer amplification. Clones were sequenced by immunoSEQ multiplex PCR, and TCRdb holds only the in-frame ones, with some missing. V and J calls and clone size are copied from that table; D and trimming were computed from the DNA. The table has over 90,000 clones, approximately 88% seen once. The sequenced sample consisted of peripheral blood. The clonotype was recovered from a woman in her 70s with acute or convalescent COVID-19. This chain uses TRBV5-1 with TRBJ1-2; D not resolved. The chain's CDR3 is CASSGGQETSNYGYTF. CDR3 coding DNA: TGCGCCAGCAGCGGCGGGCAGGAAACATCCAACTATGGCTACACCTTC.